This TCR beta chain emerged from a study of cytomegalovirus exposure and HLA in healthy donors (TCRdb year 2017). In terms of the full investigation: An earlier analysis of about 560 of the donors reported 250 to 300 Gb of sequence data and 117 million unique TCR beta sequences obtained from around 180 million T cells. The number of donors typed differed by locus, with about 629-630 for A, B, C, DRB1 and DQB1, approximately 500 for DQA1, under 610 for DPA1, and some 440 for DPB1. Among around 400 genotyped donors of the cohort, an average of approximately 240,000 unique TCR beta nucleotide sequences was sequenced per donor, of which about 20% were non-productive. A separate validation cohort of roughly 130 different subjects was used in addition to the approximately 700-subject first cohort. The genetic ancestry cluster associated with self-reported Caucasian donors included about 81% of the roughly 400 genotyped donors. Because of strong linkage in the cohort, four to six DR-DQ haplotypes were treated as single units for association and clustering. All discovery cohort repertoires had been generated on a single sequencing platform. To decide whether each TCR beta V gene segment behaved as functional or pseudogenic, an earlier analysis of approximately 600 of the donors relied on high-throughput TCR beta sequencing. The later analysis used no new phenotypic data to find candidate immune exposures, relying instead on TCR beta sequences and their occurrence across donors. About 310 gigabases of sequencing data and roughly 90 million unique TCR sequences were included in an early release covering 550 to 650 HLA-typed donors. Donor age, sex, ethnicity and CMV serostatus were collected together with the repertoire data. The study was designed to test whether signatures of past pathogen exposure could be identified by cataloging public T cell receptors. Class I and class II HLA loci were covered by the typing at four-digit resolution. The study profiled the T cell repertoires of approximately 700 subjects by immunosequencing and related them to cytomegalovirus serostatus. A later analysis re-examined previously published TCR beta repertoires from 610 or so donors and added high-resolution HLA genotyping to investigate patterns of TCR occurrence. A later genetic analysis used genome-wide SNP genotypes for about three fifths of the 666 donors, treating that subset as a discovery cohort. To predict cytomegalovirus infection status, the study brought together high-throughput TCR immunosequencing, statistical association of individual TCRs with disease status, and machine learning.

The cohort consisted of some 670 healthy bone marrow donors. Cohort members were all nominally healthy when sampled, although unrecorded immune exposures were likely present. The donor tested CMV seropositive and was one of the 289 seropositive cohort members. Every donor gave a peripheral blood sample, and the peripheral blood mononuclear cells from that sample were used for TCR beta sequencing. Genomic DNA was extracted from the blood cell samples with the Qiagen DNeasy Blood Extraction Kit. The germline V gene provides CDR1 MGHRA and CDR2 YSYEKL. Between the V and J ends, shortened by 3 bases and 2 bases respectively, the junction contains 14 bases. The cysteine opens and the phenylalanine closes a CDR3 of 15 amino acids. CDR3 DNA is the only sequence kept; it has 45 bases, read in frame from the first base. Notes on this clone: The target of this receptor is not known. Base-call qualities are not available, and no considerably larger clone is one nucleotide away.

Receptor amplification or capture employed the immunoSEQ multiplex PCR assay. For the multiplex PCR, a mixture combining 60 forward primers for TCR Vbeta segments and 13 reverse primers for TCR Jbeta segments was used. A multiplex PCR assay on genomic DNA amplified the CDR3 region of rearranged TCR beta genes. Amplified TCR beta libraries were sequenced as 87-base-pair reads on the Illumina HiSeq System. From the authors' description of their analysis: Across the 700 or so repertoires, a later analysis counted roughly 77 million unique TCR beta chains, approximately 10 million of which were shared by at least two donors. To remove PCR and sequencing errors, raw reads were error-corrected and collapsed into unique sequences using a nearest-neighbor algorithm that merged closely related sequences. V, D and J gene segments were assigned by aligning CDR3 sequences to IMGT reference sequences. For a sequence to be retained, a match of at least six nucleotides to both a V gene segment and a J gene segment was required. A rearrangement was called productive if the CDR3 had no stop codons and remained in frame with V and J, and every other rearrangement was called non-productive. CDR3 was defined according to IMGT convention as the region running from the second conserved V-encoded cysteine to the conserved J-encoded phenylalanine. In an earlier analysis of around 540 of the donors, sequences lacking an unambiguous match to a single V gene segment were excluded. An earlier analysis of roughly 590 of the donors called V segments functional above 56.7% productive rearrangements and segregating when the between-donor standard deviation exceeded 5%. A statistical classification framework was built for diagnosing cytomegalovirus status from the catalog of TCR beta chain sequences. A later analysis assigned V and J genes by comparing TCR nucleotide sequences with IMGT/GENE-DB human TR gene sequences. The TCRdist pipeline was used in a later analysis to assign CDR3 sequences and most-parsimonious VDJ recombination scenarios. In a later analysis, each TCR beta chain was defined by its CDR3 amino acid sequence together with its V-gene family, and reads lacking a unique V-gene family were excluded. To address suspected cross-contamination and a sequencing artifact, a later analysis removed over 500 highly shared, low-generation-probability nucleotide sequences. In a later analysis, a clonal expansion index for each public chain was calculated from normalized within-repertoire ranks of inferred template counts. In a later analysis, generation probabilities were computed with a VDJ recombination model fitted to out-of-frame rearrangements, and the resulting probabilities were checked against IGoR. In a later analysis, hypergeometric tests were used to score TCR-TCR, TCR-HLA and TCR-CMV co-occurrence, with a repertoire-size bias correction applied to TCR pairs. In a later analysis, false discovery rates were estimated by permuting HLA or CMV assignments 20 times. In a later analysis, co-occurring TCRs were grouped with DBSCAN, and TCRdist sequence similarity was added when clustering was performed within HLA-allele-positive subsets. Repertoires with fewer than 30,000 or more than 120,000 public chains were left out of co-occurrence clustering, as were roughly five repertoires with anomalous nucleotide sharing. In its TCRdb copy, this immuneACCESS table keeps in-frame sequences only and misses some clones. Where compared with another copy, unresolved V genes explain less than half of these, and the others have no known cause. That table furnishes V, J and clone size, whereas the DNA furnished D and trimming. Counted in this sample were some 89,000 clones; 85% of them appeared once. The ten largest account for 6.5% to 9% of the sample.

Points the paper makes about the study in general: Because HLA typing was missing for some donors at each locus, association tests included only the typed subset. In vitro tests confirmed that a few of the cytomegalovirus-associated TCR beta chains recognize cytomegalovirus antigens. A group of highly shared sequence variants was considered likely to be a technical artifact of the sequencing pipeline. Compared with the roughly 600-donor mean, donors in an Asian-associated ancestry cluster had fewer N-insertions in productive TCRs, according to a later genetic analysis. Some IMGT-functional V segments, including TRBV6-2 and TRBV6-3, could not be distinguished by the 87-base-pair reads and were therefore excluded. Linkage disequilibrium might explain the correlated functional status among segregating V segments, but an unknown experimental factor could not be excluded. V-gene and J-gene trimming of TCR beta chains was associated with a missense DCLRE1C variant in a later genetic analysis, and the association was replicated in an independent cohort. According to a later analysis, TCR association rates differed among HLA loci, with DRB1 alleles showing the most associated TCRs and HLA-C alleles showing the fewest. The classifier was reported to diagnose cytomegalovirus status with high specificity and sensitivity in both the original and validation cohorts. A later analysis found that HLA-associated TCR beta chains were more clonally expanded and had lower generation probabilities than equally common non-associated chains. Broadly in line with IMGT annotations, most TCR beta V segments showed up in productive rearrangements about 87% or about 30% of the time in an earlier analysis of around 600 of the donors. While some public TCRs were present in many individuals, most TCR sequences turned up only very rarely across donors. A later analysis found that most CMV-associated TCR beta chains appeared HLA-restricted, with HLA associations seemingly driven largely by CMV exposure. In a later analysis, several top co-occurrence clusters were reported to appear linked to parvovirus B19, influenza, CMV and Epstein-Barr virus. Because counts were too low, fewer than 20 rarely observed V segments, including chromosome 9 orphons, were excluded from the earlier analysis of roughly 580 of the donors. A further reported finding was that TCR beta sequences accurately predicted the HLA-A and HLA-B alleles for most subjects in the first cohort. In a later analysis, around 15,000 TCR beta sequences were associated with specific HLA alleles at a false discovery rate of 0.05. The cohort was sequenced for TCR beta chains only, and without alpha or paired-chain data the features that could be detected were limited. When HLA alleles, especially DR and DQ, strongly co-occurred, TCR associations were difficult to assign to individual alleles. The study listed 164 TCR beta chains as associated with cytomegalovirus. Sequencing depth was assumed to be roughly uniform across donors in the presence/absence analyses, though that assumption may not hold. The only immune exposure information available for the cohort was CMV serostatus. According to the authors, the approach could potentially be generalized to other disease states and immunological phenotypes.

The source material was PBMCs. The sequence joins TRBV4-1 to TRBJ2-7; the D gene is perhaps TRBD2, on 5 matching bases. The sequence came from a man aged 40-50 years in good health and CMV-seropositive. The sequenced DNA: TGCGCCAGCAGCCACCCAACCCTAGCCGCCTACGAGCAGTACTTC. This translates into CASSHPTLAAYEQYF.